This is a list of T cell receptor beta chains from one sample in a study of shared clonotypes between healthy human individuals. Only in-frame clones appear in the TCRdb table, and some are missing; sequencing was by immunoSEQ multiplex PCR. This table has a few hundred thousand clones, roughly 95% appearing once. The sequencing input was naive CD8+ T cells sorted from blood. The receptors were sampled from a woman under 40 in good health. The CDR3 runs from the conserved cysteine through the conserved F or W. D genes are given only for firm matches. Clone size is not always given. Where it is, it says once, few, many or a class for expanded clones.

>TRBD2|TRBV9|-|TRBJ2-1
CASSVQTSVLSYNEQFF
TGTGCCAGCAGCGTCCAGACTAGCGTCCTCTCCTACAATGAGCAGTTCTTC
>-|TRBV28|-|TRBJ2-1
CASSLIGGLGEQFF
TGTGCCAGCAGTTTAATCGGGGGATTGGGTGAGCAGTTCTTC
>-|TRBV6-5|once|TRBJ2-7
CASSYGLAYEQYF
TGTGCCAGCAGTTACGGCCTCGCCTACGAGCAGTACTTC
>-|TRBV19|once|TRBJ2-7
CASCGATQFYEQYF
TGTGCCAGTTGCGGAGCAACGCAGTTCTACGAGCAGTACTTC
>TRBD2|TRBV27|-|TRBJ2-1
CASRRPGLAGGGEQFF
TGTGCCAGCAGACGGCCGGGACTAGCGGGAGGAGGCGAGCAGTTCTTC
>-|TRBV10-1|-|TRBJ2-7
CASSDGGNSYEQYF
TGCGCCAGCAGTGACGGGGGAAACTCCTACGAGCAGTACTTC
>-|TRBV30|-|TRBJ2-1
CAWSVKVGEQFF
TGTGCCTGGAGTGTAAAGGTTGGCGAGCAGTTCTTC
>TRBD1|TRBV28|-|TRBJ1-1
CASSMTGVWNTEAFF
TGTGCCAGCAGTATGACAGGGGTGTGGAACACTGAAGCTTTCTTT
>-|TRBV7-9|-|TRBJ2-4
CASSLGQAVGRAKNIQYF
TGTGCCAGCAGCTTAGGTCAGGCAGTAGGCCGGGCCAAAAACATTCAGTACTTC
>-|TRBV6-5|-|TRBJ1-1
CASRPSGSGNTEAFF
TGTGCCAGCAGACCCTCAGGGTCGGGGAACACTGAAGCTTTCTTT
>-|TRBV2|-|TRBJ2-1
CASSDVGESYNEQFF
TGTGCCAGCAGTGATGTGGGGGAGTCCTACAATGAGCAGTTCTTC
>-|TRBV14|once|TRBJ2-7
CASSHLRNTYEQYF
TGTGCCAGCAGCCACCTCCGGAATACCTACGAGCAGTACTTC
>-|TRBV6-5|-|TRBJ2-5
CASSYRGSKETQYF
TGTGCCAGCAGTTACCGGGGTTCGAAAGAGACCCAGTACTTC
>-|TRBV5-8|-|TRBJ2-7
CASSLTGTFSYEQYF
TGTGCCAGCAGCCTGACAGGAACTTTCTCCTACGAGCAGTACTTC
>TRBD1|TRBV6-5|-|TRBJ2-7
CASSYSIFWDSYEQYF
TGTGCCAGCAGTTACTCGATCTTCTGGGACAGTTACGAGCAGTACTTC
>-|TRBV4-1|-|TRBJ2-7
CASSQDWLYEQYF
TGCGCCAGCAGCCAAGATTGGTTATACGAGCAGTACTTC
>TRBD1|TRBV27|-|TRBJ2-1
CASSLGTGGYNEQFF
TGTGCCAGCAGTTTAGGGACAGGGGGCTACAATGAGCAGTTCTTC
>TRBD2|TRBV7-8|once|TRBJ2-5
CASSLWRGWLAGVLETQYF
TGTGCCAGCAGCTTATGGCGAGGATGGCTAGCGGGAGTTTTAGAGACCCAGTACTTC
>-|TRBV15|-|TRBJ2-1
CATSRVGVGSYNEQFF
TGTGCCACCAGCAGAGTTGGGGTGGGGAGCTACAATGAGCAGTTCTTC
>-|TRBV9|-|TRBJ1-5
CASSVGSDSNQPQHF
TGTGCCAGCAGCGTAGGGTCAGATAGCAATCAGCCCCAGCATTTT
>-|TRBV19|-|TRBJ2-1
CASSIWDTPGNEQFF
TGTGCCAGTAGTATCTGGGACACCCCAGGCAATGAGCAGTTCTTC
>-|TRBV19|-|TRBJ2-7
CASSPAAGASYEQYF
TGTGCCAGTAGTCCAGCGGCGGGGGCCTCCTACGAGCAGTACTTC
>-|TRBV27|-|TRBJ2-7
CASGVEDEQYF
TGTGCCAGCGGGGTTGAGGACGAGCAGTACTTC
>-|TRBV9|-|TRBJ1-5
CASSVGPGGQPQHF
TGTGCCAGCAGCGTAGGTCCGGGCGGTCAGCCCCAGCATTTT
>-|TRBV11-3|once|TRBJ2-7
CASSLASDYEQYF
TGTGCCAGCAGCTTAGCCTCAGACTACGAGCAGTACTTC
>-|TRBV7-9|-|TRBJ2-1
CASSPGLEQFF
TGTGCCAGCAGCCCAGGACTGGAGCAGTTCTTC
>-|TRBV11-3|few|TRBJ1-1
CASSLGGDEAFF
TGTGCCAGCAGCTTAGGAGGGGATGAAGCTTTCTTT
>TRBD1|TRBV28|-|TRBJ1-1
CASSPTGGLNTEAFF
TGTGCCAGCAGTCCCACAGGGGGCTTGAACACTGAAGCTTTCTTT
>-|TRBV11-2|-|TRBJ2-7
CASSFSVSYEQYF
TGTGCCAGCAGCTTTTCCGTCTCCTACGAGCAGTACTTC